Below, one T cell receptor beta chain is given with its context. The data stem from a study of CD8+CD57+ T cells in acquired aplastic anemia. Looking at the study overall: The sorted CD4+ and CD8+ cells yielded an average approximately 3.2 ug of DNA.

According to the study, genomic DNA was the template for TCR beta VDJ and CDR3 profiling. TCRdb recomputed calls from the reads with MiXCR, one row per CDR3 protein. The table has a few hundred thousand distinct CDR3 sequences, approximately 60% seen once. This sequence originates from a human donor in good health. Sequenced sample: sorted CD4+, CD8+, or CD8+CD57+ T cells (not recorded which) from PBMCs.

This CDR3 reads CASSLSDGIDYEQYF. CDR3 nucleotide sequence: TGTGCCAGCAGCCTCAGTGACGGGATTGACTACGAGCAGTACTTC. The chain recombines TRBV7-9 with TRBJ2-7; tentative D call: TRBD2 (5 bases). The CDR3 extends over 15 amino acids. V lost 5 bases and J 3 bases, leaving 17 bases between the germline ends. The germline V gene has CDR1 SEHNR and CDR2 FQNEAQ (reference sequence).